This T cell receptor (beta chain) was sequenced for a study of T cells in localized non-small cell lung cancer. Study-level results: Adjacent lung tissue had a median about 58 of the top 100 clones found in the tumor.

Regarding this clone: Antigen unknown.

The germline V and J ends were trimmed by 0 bases and 1 base, with 10 bases remaining between them. The CDR3 runs to 15 residues. Germline assignment: CDR1 SGHRS and CDR2 YFSETQ. The data were produced by immunoSEQ multiplex PCR, yet TCRdb's version contains in-frame clones alone and is incomplete. The sample comprises fewer than 75,000 clones, roughly 84% of which are singletons, and approximately 1.3% rests with the top ten. This specimen consisted of peripheral blood, obtained before any cancer treatment. This receptor was taken from an older female donor with stage I lung adenocarcinoma. This chain joins TRBV5-1 and TRBJ1-1; weak D call: TRBD1 (5 bases). The CDR3 sequence is CASSLASGANTEAFF. The CDR3 DNA sequence: TGCGCCAGCAGCTTGGCGTCCGGGGCGAACACTGAAGCTTTCTTT.